This is a list of T cell receptor beta chains from one sample in a study of T-cell memory formation after mild COVID-19. TCRdb re-derived calls from the 5' RACE reads in MiXCR, one entry per CDR3 protein. The data contain 150,000 to 200,000 distinct CDR3 sequences, roughly 12% of them singletons. Sequencing was carried out using PBMCs or a T cell subset sorted from them (not recorded which). All receptors come from a man younger than 30 who had mild COVID-19 (a few samples of this study predate the infection). Cell type and time point are not known. The CDR3 runs from the conserved cysteine through the conserved F or W. The D gene is left open where the match is weak. Clone size is shown for a subset of rows, as once, few, many or a class of expanded clone.

few,TRBV24-1,TRBJ2-5,TRBD2,CATSDPGTSGQETQYF,TGTGCCACCAGTGACCCCGGGACTAGCGGCCAAGAGACCCAGTACTTC
.,TRBV7-3,TRBJ2-3,TRBD2,CASSVLAGGPADTQYF,TGTGCCAGCAGCGTACTAGCGGGGGGGCCGGCAGATACGCAGTATTTT
few,TRBV12-3/TRBV12-4,TRBJ1-6,.,CASSSQDLGGSPLHF,TGTGCCAGCAGTTCGCAGGATCTCGGTGGTTCACCCCTCCACTTT
few,TRBV24-1,TRBJ1-2,.,CATSDLESNYGYTF,TGTGCCACCAGTGATTTGGAGAGTAACTATGGCTACACCTTC
.,TRBV7-2,TRBJ2-1,.,CASSFLGYNEQFF,TGTGCCAGCAGCTTTCTAGGGTACAATGAGCAGTTCTTC
few,TRBV18,TRBJ1-1,TRBD1,CASSPQRGLAEAFF,TGTGCCAGCTCACCACAAAGGGGGCTCGCTGAAGCTTTCTTT
.,TRBV12-3/TRBV12-4,TRBJ2-2,TRBD2,CASIAGGRAGELFF,TGTGCCAGTATAGCGGGGGGCAGGGCCGGGGAGCTGTTTTTT
.,TRBV5-1,TRBJ2-6,.,CASIPGGTGANVLTF,TGCGCCAGCATTCCTGGGGGTACTGGGGCCAACGTCCTGACTTTC
.,TRBV4-1,TRBJ1-2,.,CASSRDGGPDYGYTF,TGCGCCAGCAGCCGAGACGGGGGGCCCGACTATGGCTACACCTTC
many,TRBV24-1,TRBJ1-2,.,CATSRWRCNYGYTF,TGTGCCACCAGTCGTTGGCGGTGTAACTATGGCTACACCTTC
many,TRBV7-2,TRBJ1-5,TRBD1,CASSLTGEQPQHF,TGTGCCAGCAGCTTGACAGGGGAACAGCCCCAGCATTTT
.,TRBV5-1,TRBJ2-3,.,CASSLQGSPTTQYF,TGCGCCAGCAGCTTGCAGGGGAGCCCGACCACGCAGTATTTT
.,TRBV3-1,TRBJ2-1,TRBD2,CASSQAIGGGYNEQFF,TGTGCCAGCAGCCAAGCGATCGGGGGGGGGTACAATGAGCAGTTCTTC
.,TRBV5-5,TRBJ2-3,.,CASGAAADTQYF,TGTGCCAGCGGGGCAGCGGCAGATACGCAGTATTTT
.,TRBV10-3,TRBJ1-1,TRBD1,CAISEPGQGKTEAFF,TGTGCCATCAGTGAGCCGGGACAGGGCAAAACTGAAGCTTTCTTT
.,TRBV6-6,TRBJ2-3,.,CASSRTAPDTDTQYF,TGTGCCAGCAGCCGGACTGCGCCCGACACAGATACGCAGTATTTT
.,TRBV20-1,TRBJ2-5,.,CSAREATNQETQYF,TGCAGTGCTAGAGAAGCGACGAACCAAGAGACCCAGTACTTC
.,TRBV12-3/TRBV12-4,TRBJ1-2,.,CASSFSGEGYTF,TGTGCCAGCAGTTTCTCAGGGGAGGGCTACACCTTC
few,TRBV3-1,TRBJ2-5,TRBD2,CASSRNAGEQETQYF,TGTGCCAGCAGCCGAAATGCGGGGGAACAAGAGACCCAGTACTTC
few,TRBV7-9,TRBJ2-1,.,CASSPTGDGTIFF,TGTGCCAGCAGCCCAACCGGGGACGGGACGATTTTCTTC
.,TRBV2,TRBJ1-2,TRBD1,CASSEGQGTHYGYTF,TGTGCCAGCAGTGAAGGACAGGGTACGCACTATGGCTACACCTTC
.,TRBV18,TRBJ2-7,.,CASSPPNWYEQYF,TGTGCCAGCTCACCTCCGAACTGGTACGAGCAGTACTTC
.,TRBV12-3/TRBV12-4,TRBJ2-1,TRBD2,CASSLGTSGGIVYNEQFF,TGTGCCAGCAGTCTCGGGACTAGCGGGGGGATCGTTTACAATGAGCAGTTCTTC
.,TRBV4-3,TRBJ1-1,.,CASSQDRGADEAFF,TGCGCCAGCAGCCAAGATAGGGGGGCAGATGAAGCTTTCTTT
many,TRBV7-3,TRBJ2-3,TRBD2,CASSLTPFSIGGDTDTQYF,TGTGCCAGCAGCTTAACCCCGTTTTCGATCGGGGGGGACACAGATACGCAGTATTTT
many,TRBV5-1,TRBJ2-3,.,CASSPSLGDTQYF,TGCGCCAGCAGCCCTAGTCTGGGAGATACGCAGTATTTT
.,TRBV7-3,TRBJ2-1,.,CASSLGGKQFF,TGTGCCAGCAGCTTAGGCGGCAAGCAGTTCTTC
few,TRBV2,TRBJ2-7,.,CASSEVYEQYF,TGTGCCAGCAGTGAAGTATACGAGCAGTACTTC
.,TRBV20-1,TRBJ2-5,.,CSAPIGGNSETQYF,TGCAGTGCCCCGATCGGGGGCAATAGTGAGACCCAGTACTTC
few,TRBV4-3,TRBJ2-5,.,CASSQEAGETQYF,TGCGCCAGCAGCCAAGAGGCAGGGGAGACCCAGTACTTC
few,TRBV9,TRBJ1-1,.,CASSFGQRTEAFF,TGTGCCAGCAGCTTTGGACAGAGGACTGAAGCTTTCTTT
many,TRBV4-1,TRBJ1-2,TRBD1,CASSDLTGFNGYTF,TGCGCCAGCAGCGACCTGACAGGGTTTAATGGCTACACCTTC
.,TRBV28,TRBJ1-1,.,CASESVNTEAFF,TGTGCCAGCGAGTCAGTAAACACTGAAGCTTTCTTT
many,TRBV24-1,TRBJ2-7,TRBD1,CATSDPGGEQYF,TGTGCCACCAGTGATCCAGGGGGAGAGCAGTACTTC
.,TRBV5-1,TRBJ1-1,.,CASRGEGEAFF,TGCGCCAGCAGGGGGGAGGGAGAAGCTTTCTTT
.,TRBV5-1,TRBJ1-1,.,CASSTTANTEAFF,TGCGCCAGCAGCACCACGGCTAACACTGAAGCTTTCTTT
few,TRBV6-1,TRBJ1-1,.,CASSEALEGNTEAFF,TGTGCCAGCAGTGAAGCGCTGGAGGGGAACACTGAAGCTTTCTTT
.,TRBV3-1,TRBJ1-6,.,CASSLGRSGPLHF,TGTGCCAGCAGCCTGGGACGTTCGGGGCCCCTCCACTTT
.,TRBV28,TRBJ2-1,TRBD2,CASRVAGAGYNEQFF,TGTGCCAGCAGGGTAGCGGGGGCGGGGTACAATGAGCAGTTCTTC
.,TRBV7-2,TRBJ2-5,.,CASSFGARRETQYF,TGTGCCAGCAGCTTCGGGGCTAGGCGAGAGACCCAGTACTTC
many,TRBV5-1,TRBJ2-7,.,CASSLWDKEQYF,TGCGCCAGCAGTCTATGGGATAAAGAGCAGTACTTC
few,TRBV7-2,TRBJ2-5,.,CASSLWQFQETQYF,TGTGCCAGCAGCTTATGGCAGTTCCAAGAGACCCAGTACTTC
.,TRBV11-2,TRBJ2-6,.,CASHTGSSGANVLTF,TGTGCCAGTCACACAGGGAGCTCTGGGGCCAACGTCCTGACTTTC
.,TRBV6-2/TRBV6-3,TRBJ1-5,.,CASSSTGNEEPQHF,TGTGCCAGCAGCTCAACAGGGAATGAGGAGCCCCAGCATTTT
few,TRBV5-1,TRBJ1-1,TRBD1,CASSFGQGQGEAFF,TGCGCCAGCAGCTTCGGACAGGGCCAGGGTGAAGCTTTCTTT
few,TRBV28,TRBJ1-5,.,CASTSSGFRNQPQHF,TGTGCCAGCACCTCCTCCGGGTTTCGCAATCAGCCCCAGCATTTT
few,TRBV7-7,TRBJ1-1,.,CASSLFYESTEAFF,TGTGCCAGCAGCCTATTTTACGAGAGCACTGAAGCTTTCTTT
.,TRBV12-3/TRBV12-4,TRBJ1-1,.,CASSPEQGPTEAFF,TGTGCCAGCAGTCCCGAACAGGGCCCCACTGAAGCTTTCTTT
few,TRBV20-1,TRBJ1-6,.,CSAPTRKTSNSPLHF,TGCAGTGCCCCGACACGGAAAACTTCTAATTCACCCCTCCACTTT
few,TRBV11-2,TRBJ2-1,.,CASSSVSWWDEQFF,TGTGCCAGCAGCTCGGTCTCTTGGTGGGATGAGCAGTTCTTC
.,TRBV12-3/TRBV12-4,TRBJ2-5,.,CASNPNSDQETQYF,TGTGCCAGCAATCCTAACAGTGACCAAGAGACCCAGTACTTC
.,TRBV7-9,TRBJ1-6,.,CASSLMEGNNSPLHF,TGTGCCAGCAGCTTAATGGAGGGCAATAATTCACCCCTCCACTTT
few,TRBV9,TRBJ2-7,TRBD1,CASSPRGQGAYEQYF,TGTGCCAGCAGCCCGAGGGGGCAGGGGGCATACGAGCAGTACTTC
.,TRBV5-6,TRBJ2-2,.,CASSGETRGGELFF,TGTGCCAGCAGCGGGGAGACCCGGGGCGGGGAGCTGTTTTTT
few,TRBV2,TRBJ2-1,.,CASRGLGDEQFF,TGTGCCAGCAGGGGGTTGGGGGATGAGCAGTTCTTC